Presented here are 15 T cell receptor beta chains from one specimen sequenced in a study of neoadjuvant anti-PD-1 for oral cavity cancer (dated by TCRdb to about 2021). The library relied on the immunoSEQ multiplex PCR assay. TCRdb retrieved this table from immuneACCESS and kept in-frame rearrangements only. Not all clones are present; in checked studies, unresolved V genes account for under half, and no reason is known for the remainder. The sample table holds more than 13,000 clones, of which roughly 74% were seen once. The ten largest account for 2.8% of the sample. Sample time point, as interpreted from the label and publication: after neoadjuvant nivolumab, at surgical resection. The material was PBMCs, obtained after nivolumab (anti-PD-1) treatment. The receptors were gathered from a person aged 40-85 years with oral cavity squamous cell carcinoma.

The V gene is TRBV15, the J gene TRBJ2-7; D remains unclear. Germline CDR1 is LNHNV and CDR2 is YYDKDF (reference sequence). Trimming cost V 0 bases and J 0 bases, with 15 bases left between them. The CDR3 has 17 amino acids. The CDR3 region has the DNA TGTGCCACCAGCAGAGATTCCCGGATGGGTTACTCCTACGAGCAGTACTTC. It yields the protein CATSRDSRMGYSYEQYF.

The J gene is TRBJ1-5, the V gene TRBV10-2; TRBD1 matches at 7 bases. Germline V lookup: CDR1 WSHSY, CDR2 SAAADI. J gave up 1 base and V 0 bases, and 6 bases lay outside the gene matches. There are 17 residues in the CDR3. In DNA, the CDR3 is TGCGCCAGCAGTGAGTCGCGCAGGGGGATAAGCAATCAGCCCCAGCATTTT. Amino acid sequence: CASSESRRGISNQPQHF.

The chain combines TRBV2 with TRBJ1-4, with D unresolved. This CDR3 spans 12 amino acids. V was pared by 8 bases and J by 4 bases, with 8 bases between. Germline V lookup: CDR1 SNHLY, CDR2 FYNNEI. CDR3 DNA: TGTGCCAGCGTAAGGCTTAATGAAAAACTGTTTTTT. Its protein is CASVRLNEKLFF.

This chain uses TRBV6-5 with TRBJ1-1, with TRBD1 as a possible D gene (6 bases). V shed 5 bases and J shed 5 bases, with 18 bases lying between them. Germline assignment: CDR1 MNHEY and CDR2 SVGAGI. This CDR3 region has 15 residues. The CDR3 DNA follows: TGTGCCAGCAGTGGTAAACAGGGATCGGGAACTGAAGCTTTCTTT. It specifies CASSGKQGSGTEAFF.

The genes are TRBV10-3 and TRBJ2-1; D unclear. V was clipped by 6 bases and J by 8 bases, with 8 bases between them. The germline CDR1 and CDR2 sequences are ENHRY and SYGVKD. CDR3 length: 11 amino acids. The CDR3: CAISASDEQFF. CDR3 DNA sequence: TGTGCCATCAGCGCCAGTGATGAGCAGTTCTTC.

This chain links TRBV25-1 with TRBJ2-7; TRBD1 matches 8 bases. Per germline, CDR1 MGHDK and CDR2 SYGVNS. Trimming at V came to 5 bases and at J to 1 base, leaving 10 bases not matched to a gene. The CDR3 runs 16 residues. The CDR3 here is CASSPEGGQGSYEQYF. CDR3 DNA sequence: TGTGCCAGCAGTCCAGAAGGAGGACAGGGATCCTACGAGCAGTACTTC.

This clone occurred once. The chain has TRBV5-1 and TRBJ2-5, with unresolved D. Looked up from germline, CDR1 is SGHRS and CDR2 is YFSETQ. V shed 4 bases and J shed 4 bases, with 14 bases lying between them. The CDR3 sequence is 14 residues long. The CDR3 sequence is CASSQISRVETQYF. The CDR3 nucleotides read TGCGCCAGCAGCCAAATCAGTAGGGTAGAGACCCAGTACTTC.

The chain employs TRBV9 and TRBJ1-1; D is undetermined. V lost 0 bases and J lost 2, with 8 bases in between. The CDR3 has 14 residues. The germline V gene has CDR1 SGDLS and CDR2 YYNGEE. In nucleotides, the CDR3 is TGTGCCAGCAGCGTAGGCCAGATCAACACTGAAGCTTTCTTT. Translating it yields CASSVGQINTEAFF.

This clone was seen only a few times. V usage is TRBV2 and J usage is TRBJ2-7, with TRBD1 as a possible D gene (5 bases). Germline CDR1 is SNHLY and CDR2 is FYNNEI. Trimming pared 7 bases from V and 0 bases from J, leaving 10 bases between. The CDR3 sequence is 13 residues long. The CDR3 here is CASKGESSYEQYF. CDR3 coding DNA: TGTGCCAGCAAAGGGGAAAGCTCCTACGAGCAGTACTTC.

This chain connects TRBV5-1 to TRBJ1-4; D is perhaps TRBD1 (6 bases). The CDR3 has 15 residues. In germline, CDR1 is SGHRS, CDR2 YFSETQ. V lost 0 bases, J lost 4 bases, and 10 bases lay in between. In nucleotides, the CDR3 is TGCGCCAGCAGCTTGGCGGGGGGGCGTAATGAAAAACTGTTTTTT. This gives the protein CASSLAGGRNEKLFF.

This chain joins TRBV27 and TRBJ2-1, with no clear D. The CDR3 sequence is 16 residues long. Germline CDR1 reads MNHEY; CDR2 reads SMNVEV (reference sequence). V was cut by 5 bases and J by 0 bases, with 14 bases left in between. CDR3 DNA: TGTGCCAGCAGTCGGGTCGACGGTACCTCCTACAATGAGCAGTTCTTC. It translates to CASSRVDGTSYNEQFF.

This clone was seen a single time. The chain joins TRBV11-2 to TRBJ1-1, with 7 bases identical to TRBD1. V lost 1 base, J lost 6 bases, and 5 bases stayed unmatched. Germline CDR1 is SGHAT and CDR2 is FQNNGV. This CDR3 comprises 14 residues. CDR3 nucleotide sequence: TGTGCCAGCAGCTTAGTCCAGGGGGTTGCTGAAGCTTTCTTT. Its translation is CASSLVQGVAEAFF.

This rearrangement joins TRBV5-1 to TRBJ2-2, with D uncertain. V lost 0 bases and J lost 3, with 12 bases in between. CDR1 is SGHRS, CDR2 YFSETQ, per germline. This CDR3 is 16 amino acids long. The DNA for the CDR3 is TGCGCCAGCAGCTTGGTTCGGGTTGGGGACACCGGGGAGCTGTTTTTT. It codes for CASSLVRVGDTGELFF.

The chain is built from TRBV5-1 and TRBJ2-5, with D unclear. Deletions cut 0 bases from V and 2 bases from J, with 5 bases between. The CDR3 length is 13 residues. Germline assignment: CDR1 SGHRS and CDR2 YFSETQ. CDR3: CASSLGPQETQYF. The CDR3 nucleotides are TGCGCCAGCAGCTTGGGTCCTCAAGAGACCCAGTACTTC.

There are a few counts of this clone. The chain combines TRBV10-3 with TRBJ2-5; TRBD2 matches 8 bases. This CDR3 is built from 17 residues. J was trimmed by 5 bases and V by 4 bases; bases with no gene match: 15. The germline gives CDR1 ENHRY, CDR2 SYGVKD. In nucleotides, the CDR3 is TGTGCCATCAGTGGTTCGGCGGGAGGCAGTGGTGGTGAGACCCAGTACTTC. It yields the protein CAISGSAGGSGGETQYF.